The entry below gives a single T cell receptor (beta chain) sequence along with its context. Its antigen is not identified. The sample comes from a study of T cell responses to AZD1222 COVID-19 vaccine. TCRdb's copy holds only in-frame clones and misses some; the assay was immunoSEQ multiplex PCR. The repertoire has just under 95,000 clones, approximately 91% of them found once; the top ten carry 20% to 25%. Study findings and constraints: All repertoire sampling was performed exclusively after the peak T cell response.

The germline V gene has CDR1 MGHRA and CDR2 YSYEKL. This CDR3 region has 15 residues. V was trimmed by 4 bases and J by 1 base, leaving 11 bases between them. This chain connects TRBV4-1 to TRBJ2-1, with a possible D match to TRBD2 (5 bases). This sequence originates from an adult in good health. The sequenced sample was peripheral blood, obtained on day 0 of AZD1222 vaccination. CDR3 amino acids: CASSRAALSYNEQFF. The CDR3 bases are TGCGCCAGCAGCCGAGCGGCTCTGTCCTACAATGAGCAGTTCTTC.